The 13 T cell receptor beta chains in this list originate from one sample, sequenced in a study of radiotherapy plus CTLA-4 blockade in lung cancer. Generated by immunoSEQ multiplex PCR, the TCRdb table keeps only in-frame clones and is missing some. This sample carries some 70,000 clones, about 83% of them seen once, and the ten largest clones take less than 5%. The sequencing here drew on peripheral blood, taken from a patient treated with radiotherapy plus ipilimumab. All receptors derive from a human donor with non-small cell lung cancer who had a partial response to radiotherapy plus ipilimumab.

The rearrangement uses TRBV18 and TRBJ1-2; TRBD1 aligns across 7 bases. CDR1 and CDR2 from the germline V gene are KGHSH and LQKENI. With 0 bases clipped from V and 3 bases from J, the junction kept 4 bases outside the gene matches. The CDR3 contains 15 residues. The CDR3 loop is CASSPPGQVDYGYTF. In DNA, the CDR3 is TGTGCCAGCTCACCACCCGGACAGGTTGACTATGGCTACACCTTC.

This chain uses TRBV27 with TRBJ2-1; 7 bases are shared with TRBD2. Looked up from germline, CDR1 is MNHEY and CDR2 is SMNVEV (reference sequence). CDR3 length: 15 residues. The J segment lost 7 bases and the V segment lost 4 bases, leaving 10 bases of the junction unmatched. CDR3 amino acids: CASSSRREGLNEQFF. In DNA, the CDR3 is TGTGCCAGCAGTTCAAGGAGGGAGGGCCTAAATGAGCAGTTCTTC.

This chain connects TRBV5-4 to TRBJ1-2; TRBD1 aligns across 7 bases. The V and J ends lost 4 bases and 8 bases, in that order; junction bases with no gene match: 8. CDR1 is SGHNT, CDR2 YYREEE, per germline (reference sequence). The CDR3 has 13 amino acids. The CDR3 nucleotides are TGTGCCAGCAGCCCGACAGGGACTTCGGGCTACACCTTC. Amino acid sequence: CASSPTGTSGYTF. Based on the CDR3 plus reference TRBV5-4 and TRBJ1-2, the full variable domain is ETGVTQSPTHLIKTRGQQVTLRCSSQSGHNTVSWYQQALGQGPQFIFQYYREEENGRGNFPPRFSGLQFPNYSSELNVNALELDDSALYLCASSPTGTSGYTFGSGTRLTVV.

This clone was counted a few times. V and J are TRBV30 and TRBJ2-2, with a possible D match to TRBD2 (5 bases). V gave up 0 bases and J gave up 7 bases, with 9 bases separating them. This CDR3 is built from 13 residues. From germline, CDR1 is GTSNPN and CDR2 SVGIG (reference sequence). In DNA, the CDR3 is TGTGCCTGGAGTGTCGGGAAAGGCGGGGAGCTGTTTTTT. It yields the protein CAWSVGKGGELFF. Together with reference TRBV30 and TRBJ2-2, the CDR3 gives the full variable domain: SQTIHQWPATLVQPVGSPLSLECTVEGTSNPNLYWYRQAAGRGLQLLFYSVGIGQISSEVPQNLSASRPQDRQFILSSKKLLLSDSGFYLCAWSVGKGGELFFGEGSRLTVL.

The count of this clone is one. The rearrangement joins TRBV5-4 to TRBJ2-2; TRBD1 matches at 9 bases. V lost 3 bases and J lost 4; bases outside the gene matches: 7. The germline CDR1 and CDR2 sequences are SGHNT and YYREEE (reference sequence). The CDR3 is 16 residues long. CDR3 sequence reads: CASSYGQGYLTGELFF. The CDR3 bases are TGTGCCAGCAGCTATGGACAGGGGTACCTCACCGGGGAGCTGTTTTTT.

The V call is TRBV2, the J call TRBJ2-3; 8 bases line up with TRBD2. The CDR3 is 16 residues long. V gave up 6 bases and J gave up 3 bases; unmatched junction bases: 11. CDR1 is SNHLY and CDR2 is FYNNEI in the germline V gene. The DNA for the CDR3 is TGTGCCAGCAGGAACCCCGGGAGGGGGAAGACAGATACGCAGTATTTT. Translating gives CASRNPGRGKTDTQYF.

V and J are TRBV27 and TRBJ1-2, with TRBD1 identical over 9 bases. The CDR3 extends over 14 amino acids. V was clipped by 4 bases and J by 4 bases; unmatched bases: 4. Germline V CDR1 and CDR2: MNHEY, SMNVEV (reference sequence). The CDR3 protein is CASSSGQGSYGYTF. CDR3 DNA sequence: TGTGCCAGCAGTTCGGGACAGGGTAGCTATGGCTACACCTTC.

The chain combines TRBV10-3 with TRBJ2-7; 11 bases are a match to TRBD1. V was pared by 0 bases and J by 5 bases, with 0 bases of the junction left unmatched. The CDR3 has 14 residues. Germline assignment: CDR1 ENHRY and CDR2 SYGVKD. CDR3 in DNA: TGTGCCATCAGTGAGTCGGGACAGGGGGACGAGCAGTACTTC. This encodes CAISESGQGDEQYF.

This chain connects TRBV10-1 to TRBJ2-7, with TRBD2 matching 7 bases. CDR1 WNHNN and CDR2 SYGVQD come from the germline V gene (reference sequence). V lost 5 bases and J lost 0; bases outside the gene matches: 7. There are 15 residues in the CDR3. The CDR3 sequence is CASSPSGGSSYEQYF. CDR3 nucleotide sequence: TGCGCCAGCAGTCCCTCCGGGGGGAGCTCCTACGAGCAGTACTTC.

Concerning this clone itself: Other DNA sequences of this sample code for an identical CDR3. This chain links TRBV19 with TRBJ1-5; TRBD1 is a possible D gene (5 bases). From germline, CDR1 is LNHDA and CDR2 SQIVND (reference sequence). Trimming took 9 bases from V and 2 from J, leaving 11 bases between them. The CDR3 has 13 amino acids. The CDR3 loop is CASGGTGNQPQHF. Here the CDR3 DNA reads TGTGCCAGCGGGGGTACCGGCAATCAGCCCCAGCATTTT.

The chain has TRBV28 and TRBJ2-3; D gene uncertain. The CDR3 spans 11 residues. Per the germline V gene, CDR1 is MDHEN and CDR2 is SYDVKM. V was trimmed by 8 bases and J by 3 bases, leaving 6 bases between them. The CDR3 DNA reads as TGTGCCAGCCTCAGAACAGATACGCAGTATTTT. Protein sequence: CASLRTDTQYF.

This chain uses TRBV6-6 with TRBJ2-2; tentatively, D is TRBD2 (6 bases). With 6 bases removed from V and 4 bases from J, the gap between germline ends came to 12 bases. CDR1 and CDR2 from the germline V gene are MNHNY and SVGAGI (reference sequence). CDR3 length: 14 amino acids. Written as DNA, the CDR3 is TGTGCCAGCAGCCAGGACTATTTCACCGGGGAGCTGTTTTTT. Translation gives CASSQDYFTGELFF.

The chain combines TRBV6-6 with TRBJ2-5, with 9 positions matching TRBD2. The junction had 7 bases not matched to a gene; V was cut back by 6 bases and J by 5 bases. The CDR3 sequence is 14 residues long. Germline-derived CDR1 and CDR2 are MNHNY and SVGAGI (reference sequence). Here the CDR3 DNA reads TGTGCCAGCAGCAGGGGACTAGCCCGGGAGACCCAGTACTTC. Residues: CASSRGLARETQYF.